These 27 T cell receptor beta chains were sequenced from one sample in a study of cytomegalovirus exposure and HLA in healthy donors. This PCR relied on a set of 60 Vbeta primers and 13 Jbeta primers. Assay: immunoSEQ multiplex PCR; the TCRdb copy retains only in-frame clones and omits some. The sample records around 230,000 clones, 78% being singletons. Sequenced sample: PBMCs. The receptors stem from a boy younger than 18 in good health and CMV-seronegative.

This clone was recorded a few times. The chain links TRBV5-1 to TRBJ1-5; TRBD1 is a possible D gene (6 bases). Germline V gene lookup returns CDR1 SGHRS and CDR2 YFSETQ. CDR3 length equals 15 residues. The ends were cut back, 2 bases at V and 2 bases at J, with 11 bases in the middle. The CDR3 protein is CASSLGAGGNQPQHF. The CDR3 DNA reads TGCGCCAGCAGCTTAGGGGCAGGGGGCAATCAGCCCCAGCATTTT. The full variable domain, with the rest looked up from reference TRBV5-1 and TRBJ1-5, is KAGVTQTPRYLIKTRGQQVTLSCSPISGHRSVSWYQQTPGQGLQFLFEYFSETQRNKGNFPGRFSGRQFSNSRSEMNVSTLELGDSALYLCASSLGAGGNQPQHFGDGTRLSIL.

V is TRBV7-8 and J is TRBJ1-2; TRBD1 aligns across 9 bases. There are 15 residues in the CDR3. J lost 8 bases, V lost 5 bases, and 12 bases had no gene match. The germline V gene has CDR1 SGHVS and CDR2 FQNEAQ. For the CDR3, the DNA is TGTGCCAGCAGCCCTATGGCGGGACAGGGTAACGGCTACACCTTC. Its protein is CASSPMAGQGNGYTF.

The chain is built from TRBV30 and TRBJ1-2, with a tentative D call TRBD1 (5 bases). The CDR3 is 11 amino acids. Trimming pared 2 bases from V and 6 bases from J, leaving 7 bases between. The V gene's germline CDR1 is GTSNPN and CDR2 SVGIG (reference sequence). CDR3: CAWSIGDGYTF. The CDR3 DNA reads TGTGCCTGGAGTATAGGGGATGGCTACACCTTC.

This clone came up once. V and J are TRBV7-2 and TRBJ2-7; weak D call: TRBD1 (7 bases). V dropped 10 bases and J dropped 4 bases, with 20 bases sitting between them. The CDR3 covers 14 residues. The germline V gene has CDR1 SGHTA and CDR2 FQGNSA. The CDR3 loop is CAIPARGAYYEQYF. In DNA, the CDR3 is TGTGCCATCCCTGCCAGGGGGGCCTATTACGAGCAGTACTTC.

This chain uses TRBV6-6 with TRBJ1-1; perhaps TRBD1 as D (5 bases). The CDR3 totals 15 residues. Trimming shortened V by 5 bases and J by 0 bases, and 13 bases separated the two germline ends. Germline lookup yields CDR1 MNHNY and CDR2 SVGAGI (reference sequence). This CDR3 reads CASSVQAGLNTEAFF. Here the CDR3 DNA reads TGTGCCAGCAGTGTCCAGGCAGGGCTGAACACTGAAGCTTTCTTT.

The CDR3: CASSLSLASYNEQFF. CDR3 in DNA: TGCGCCAGCAGCTTGTCACTAGCGAGTTACAATGAGCAGTTCTTC. The gene calls are TRBV5-1 and TRBJ2-1, with 7 bases lining up with TRBD2. Trimming at V came to 1 base and at J to 4 bases, leaving 5 bases not matched to a gene. The germline V gene has CDR1 SGHRS and CDR2 YFSETQ. The CDR3 loop spans 15 amino acids.

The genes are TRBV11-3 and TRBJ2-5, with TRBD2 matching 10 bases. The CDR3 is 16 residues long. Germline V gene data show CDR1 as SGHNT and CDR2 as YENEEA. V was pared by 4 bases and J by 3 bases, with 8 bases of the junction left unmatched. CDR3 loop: CASSSTWTSGEETQYF. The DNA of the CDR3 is TGTGCCAGCAGCTCCACCTGGACTAGCGGTGAAGAGACCCAGTACTTC.

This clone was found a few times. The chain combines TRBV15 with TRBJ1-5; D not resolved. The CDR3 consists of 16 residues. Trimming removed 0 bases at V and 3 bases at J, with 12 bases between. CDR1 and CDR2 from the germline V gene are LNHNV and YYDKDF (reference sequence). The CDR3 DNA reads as TGTGCCACCAGCAGAGATCCGGGGAGGGACAATCAGCCCCAGCATTTT. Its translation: CATSRDPGRDNQPQHF.

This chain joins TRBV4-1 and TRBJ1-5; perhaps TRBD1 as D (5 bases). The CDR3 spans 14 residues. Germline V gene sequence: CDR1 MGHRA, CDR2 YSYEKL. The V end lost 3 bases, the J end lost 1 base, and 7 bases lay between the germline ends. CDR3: CASSHRQSNQPQHF. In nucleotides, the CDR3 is TGCGCCAGCAGCCACCGACAGAGCAATCAGCCCCAGCATTTT.

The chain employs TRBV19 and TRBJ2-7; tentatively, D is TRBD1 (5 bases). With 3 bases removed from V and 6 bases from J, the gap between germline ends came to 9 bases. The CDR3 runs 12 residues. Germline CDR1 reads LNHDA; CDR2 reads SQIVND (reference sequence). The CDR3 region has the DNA TGTGCCAGTAGTATTCCAGGGCCCGAGCAGTACTTC. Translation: CASSIPGPEQYF.

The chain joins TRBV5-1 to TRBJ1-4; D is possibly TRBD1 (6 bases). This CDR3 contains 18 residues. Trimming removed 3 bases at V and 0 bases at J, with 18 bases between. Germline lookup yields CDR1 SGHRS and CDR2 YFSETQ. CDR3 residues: CASSYFFRQAATNEKLFF. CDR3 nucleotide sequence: TGCGCCAGCAGCTACTTCTTTCGACAGGCCGCAACTAATGAAAAACTGTTTTTT.

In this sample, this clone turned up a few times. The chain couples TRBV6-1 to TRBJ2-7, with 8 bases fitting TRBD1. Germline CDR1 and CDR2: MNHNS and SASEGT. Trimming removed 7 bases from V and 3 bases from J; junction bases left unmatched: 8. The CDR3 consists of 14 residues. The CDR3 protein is CASTLWTGRYEQYF. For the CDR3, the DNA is TGTGCCAGCACCCTCTGGACAGGGCGCTACGAGCAGTACTTC.

CDR3 residues: CASSQDWSREQFF. The CDR3 nucleotides read TGCGCCAGCAGCCAAGATTGGTCGCGGGAGCAGTTCTTC. The V and J genes are TRBV4-1 and TRBJ2-1; no clear D gene. Per the germline V gene, CDR1 is MGHRA and CDR2 is YSYEKL. CDR3 length: 13 residues. V was clipped by 0 bases and J by 10 bases, with 10 bases between them.

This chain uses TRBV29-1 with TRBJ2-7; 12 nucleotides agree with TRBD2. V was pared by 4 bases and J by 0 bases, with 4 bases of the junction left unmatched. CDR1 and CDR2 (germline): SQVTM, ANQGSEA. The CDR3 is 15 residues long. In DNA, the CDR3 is TGCAGCGTTGGAGAGGGACTAGCGGGCTCCTACGAGCAGTACTTC. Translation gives CSVGEGLAGSYEQYF.

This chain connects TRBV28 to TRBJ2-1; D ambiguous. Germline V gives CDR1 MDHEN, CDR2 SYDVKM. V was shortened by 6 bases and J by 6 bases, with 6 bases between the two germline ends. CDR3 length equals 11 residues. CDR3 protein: CASSHINEQFF. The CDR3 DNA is TGTGCCAGCAGCCACATCAATGAGCAGTTCTTC.

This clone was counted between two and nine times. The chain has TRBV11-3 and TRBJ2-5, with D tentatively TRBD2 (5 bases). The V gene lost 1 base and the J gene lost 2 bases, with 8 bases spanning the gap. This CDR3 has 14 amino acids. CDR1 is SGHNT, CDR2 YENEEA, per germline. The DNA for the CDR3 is TGTGCCAGCAGCTTAGGTAGAGGGCAAGAGACCCAGTACTTC. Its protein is CASSLGRGQETQYF.

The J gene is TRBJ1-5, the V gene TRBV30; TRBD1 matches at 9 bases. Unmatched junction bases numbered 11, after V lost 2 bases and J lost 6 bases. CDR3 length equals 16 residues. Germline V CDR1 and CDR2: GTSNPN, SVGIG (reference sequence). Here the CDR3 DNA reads TGTGCCTGGAGTACAGCCGGGACAGGGTTCCGTCAGCCCCAGCATTTT. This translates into CAWSTAGTGFRQPQHF.

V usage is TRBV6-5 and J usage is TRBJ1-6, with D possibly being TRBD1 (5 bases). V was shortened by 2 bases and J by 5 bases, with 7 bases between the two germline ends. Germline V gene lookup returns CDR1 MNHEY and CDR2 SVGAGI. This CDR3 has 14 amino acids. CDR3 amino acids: CASSYGGNNSPLHF. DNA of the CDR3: TGTGCCAGCAGTTACGGGGGGAATAATTCACCCCTCCACTTT.

Written as DNA, the CDR3 is TGTGCCAGCAGTCCCACGGGGGGCTCGTATGGCTACACCTTC. It is translated as CASSPTGGSYGYTF. The chain recombines TRBV27 with TRBJ1-2, with a possible D match to TRBD1 (6 bases). This CDR3 has 14 residues. Looked up from germline, CDR1 is MNHEY and CDR2 is SMNVEV (reference sequence). V lost 5 bases and J 5 bases, leaving 15 bases between the germline ends.

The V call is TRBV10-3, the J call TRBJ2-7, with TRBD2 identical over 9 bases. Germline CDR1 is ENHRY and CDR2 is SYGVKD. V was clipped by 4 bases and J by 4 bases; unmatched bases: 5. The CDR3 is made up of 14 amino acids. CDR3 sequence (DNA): TGTGCCATCAGTGGCATTAGCGGGAGTTACGAGCAGTACTTC. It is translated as CAISGISGSYEQYF.

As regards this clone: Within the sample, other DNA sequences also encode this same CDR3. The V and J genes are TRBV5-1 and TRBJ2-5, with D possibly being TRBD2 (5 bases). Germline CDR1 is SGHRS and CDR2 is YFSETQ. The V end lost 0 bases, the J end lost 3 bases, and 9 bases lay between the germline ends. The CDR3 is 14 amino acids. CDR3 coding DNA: TGCGCCAGCAGCTTGGCCGTCGGGGAAGAGACCCAGTACTTC. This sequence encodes CASSLAVGEETQYF.

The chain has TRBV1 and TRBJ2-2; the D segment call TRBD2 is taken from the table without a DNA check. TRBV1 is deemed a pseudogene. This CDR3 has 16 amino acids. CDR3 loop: CTSTAASGGGAGELFF. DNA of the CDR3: TGCACCAGCACCGCGGCGAGCGGGGGGGGCGCCGGGGAGCTGTTTTTT.

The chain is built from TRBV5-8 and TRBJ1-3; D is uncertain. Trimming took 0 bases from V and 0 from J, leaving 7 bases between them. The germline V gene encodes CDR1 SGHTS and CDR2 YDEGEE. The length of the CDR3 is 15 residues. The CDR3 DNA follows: TGTGCCAGCAGCTTGGGAGGCTTCTCTGGAAACACCATATATTTT. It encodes CASSLGGFSGNTIYF.

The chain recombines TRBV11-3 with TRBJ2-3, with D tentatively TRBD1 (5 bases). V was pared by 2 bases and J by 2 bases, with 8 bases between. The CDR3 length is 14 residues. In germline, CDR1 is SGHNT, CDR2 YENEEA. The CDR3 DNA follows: TGTGCCAGCAGCTTACAGGGTTTCACAGATACGCAGTATTTT. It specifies CASSLQGFTDTQYF.

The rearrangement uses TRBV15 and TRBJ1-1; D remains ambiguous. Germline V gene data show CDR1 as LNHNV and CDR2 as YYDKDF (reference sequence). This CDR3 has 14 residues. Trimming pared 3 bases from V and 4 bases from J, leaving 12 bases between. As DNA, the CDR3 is TGTGCCACCAGCAGGACTCCTATGAGCACTGAAGCTTTCTTT. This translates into CATSRTPMSTEAFF.

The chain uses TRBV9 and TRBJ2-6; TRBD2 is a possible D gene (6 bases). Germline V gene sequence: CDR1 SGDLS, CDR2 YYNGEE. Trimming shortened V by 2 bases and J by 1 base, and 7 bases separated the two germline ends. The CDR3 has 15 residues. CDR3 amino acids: CASSVGGSGANVLTF. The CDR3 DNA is TGTGCCAGCAGCGTTGGGGGGTCTGGGGCCAACGTCCTGACTTTC.

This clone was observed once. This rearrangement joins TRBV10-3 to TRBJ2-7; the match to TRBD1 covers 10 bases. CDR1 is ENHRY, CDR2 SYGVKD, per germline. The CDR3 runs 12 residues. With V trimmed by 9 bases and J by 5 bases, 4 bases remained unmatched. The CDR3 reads CAMGQGRDEQYF. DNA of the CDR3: TGTGCCATGGGACAGGGGAGGGACGAGCAGTACTTC.